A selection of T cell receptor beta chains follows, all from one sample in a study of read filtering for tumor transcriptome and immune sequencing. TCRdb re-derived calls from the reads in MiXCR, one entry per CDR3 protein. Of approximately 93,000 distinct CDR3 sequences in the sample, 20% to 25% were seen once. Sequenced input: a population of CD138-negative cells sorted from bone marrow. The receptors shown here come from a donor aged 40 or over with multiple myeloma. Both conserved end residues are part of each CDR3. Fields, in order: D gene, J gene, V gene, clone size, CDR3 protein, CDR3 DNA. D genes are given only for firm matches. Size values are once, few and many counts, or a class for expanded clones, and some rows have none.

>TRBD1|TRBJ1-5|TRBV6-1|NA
CASSEDHRGTWPQHF
TGTGCCAGCAGTGAAGACCACAGGGGGACATGGCCCCAGCATTTT
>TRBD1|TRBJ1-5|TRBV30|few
CAWSVQGAGRPQHF
TGTGCCTGGTCTGTCCAGGGGGCTGGTAGGCCCCAGCATTTT
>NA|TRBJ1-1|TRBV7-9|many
CASSALNGEAFF
TGTGCCAGCAGCGCTTTAAACGGCGAAGCTTTCTTT
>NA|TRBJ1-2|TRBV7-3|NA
CASSLTPGTNGYTF
TGTGCCAGCAGCTTAACCCCCGGGACGAATGGCTACACCTTC
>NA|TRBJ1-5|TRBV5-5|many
CASSLRAGDNQPQHF
TGTGCCAGCAGCTTGAGGGCAGGGGACAATCAGCCCCAGCATTTT
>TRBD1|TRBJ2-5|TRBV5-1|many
CASSLDRGETQYF
TGCGCCAGCAGCTTAGACAGGGGGGAGACCCAGTACTTC
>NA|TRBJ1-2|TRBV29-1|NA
CSMGTGPDYIF
TGCAGCATGGGAACAGGTCCTGACTACATCTTC
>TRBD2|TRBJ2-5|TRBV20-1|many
CSASAGTGGETQYF
TGCAGTGCCTCTGCCGGGACGGGAGGGGAGACCCAGTACTTC
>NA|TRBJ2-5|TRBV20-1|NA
CSAHRALGETQYF
TGCAGTGCGCACCGGGCTCTGGGGGAGACCCAGTACTTC
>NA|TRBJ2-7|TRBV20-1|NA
CSAGYSSYEQYF
TGCAGTGCTGGGTACAGCTCCTACGAGCAGTACTTC
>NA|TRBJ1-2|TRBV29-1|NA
CSAKGLQGGYGYTF
TGCAGCGCCAAGGGACTCCAAGGCGGCTATGGCTACACCTTC
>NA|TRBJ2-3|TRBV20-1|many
CSARVLGLADTQYF
TGCAGTGCTAGAGTTCTAGGGTTGGCAGATACGCAGTATTTT
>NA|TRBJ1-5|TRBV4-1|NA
CASSQVTTSNQPQHF
TGCGCCAGCAGCCAAGTTACGACTAGCAATCAGCCCCAGCATTTT
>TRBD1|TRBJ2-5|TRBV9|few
CASSVAGTGAGETQYF
TGTGCCAGCAGCGTAGCCGGGACAGGGGCTGGGGAGACCCAGTACTTC
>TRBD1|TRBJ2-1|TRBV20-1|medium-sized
CSARGGQGSGEQFF
TGCAGTGCTAGAGGGGGACAGGGTAGCGGTGAGCAGTTCTTC
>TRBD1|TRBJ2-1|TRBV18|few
CASSLSTGDNEQFF
TGTGCCAGCTCACTTTCGACAGGGGACAATGAGCAGTTCTTC
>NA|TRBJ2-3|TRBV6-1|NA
CASSPGQPGPDTQYF
TGTGCCAGCAGTCCAGGACAACCCGGGCCAGATACGCAGTATTTT
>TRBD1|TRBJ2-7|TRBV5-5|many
CASSYDRGNEQYF
TGTGCCAGCAGCTACGACAGGGGAAACGAGCAGTACTTC
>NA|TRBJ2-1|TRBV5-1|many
CASSLAGGNEQFF
TGCGCCAGCAGCTTGGCCGGGGGAAATGAGCAGTTCTTC
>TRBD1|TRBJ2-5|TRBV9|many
CASSVGRRGSETQYF
TGTGCCAGCAGCGTAGGCCGCAGGGGGTCAGAGACCCAGTACTTC
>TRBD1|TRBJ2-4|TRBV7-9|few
CASSVDGDSHNIQYF
TGTGCCAGCAGCGTTGACGGGGACAGTCATAACATTCAGTACTTC
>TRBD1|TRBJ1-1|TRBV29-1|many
CSVTGGGKNTEAFF
TGCAGCGTTACAGGGGGCGGGAAGAACACTGAAGCTTTCTTT
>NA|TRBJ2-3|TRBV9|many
CASSVTDDTQYF
TGTGCCAGCAGCGTTACCGATGATACGCAGTATTTT
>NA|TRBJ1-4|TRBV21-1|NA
CAGRKGAGGSTNEKLFF
TGTGCCGGCAGAAAGGGGGCAGGGGGATCGACTAATGAAAAACTGTTTTTT
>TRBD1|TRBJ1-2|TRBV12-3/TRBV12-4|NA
CASSPDRAGYTF
TGTGCCAGCAGTCCAGACAGGGCTGGCTACACCTTC
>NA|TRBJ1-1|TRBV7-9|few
CASSLTVIRRATEAFF
TGTGCCAGCAGCTTAACGGTCATCCGGAGGGCCACTGAAGCTTTCTTT
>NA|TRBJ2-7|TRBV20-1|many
CSANLRVQRYEQYF
TGCAGTGCTAATCTCCGGGTCCAGAGATACGAGCAGTACTTC
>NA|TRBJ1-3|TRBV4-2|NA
CASSQSQGGNTIYF
TGTGCCAGCAGCCAGAGTCAAGGTGGAAACACCATATATTTT
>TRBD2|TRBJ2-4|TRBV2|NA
CASRGGVSAKNIQYF
TGTGCCAGCAGGGGAGGGGTCTCGGCCAAAAACATTCAGTACTTC
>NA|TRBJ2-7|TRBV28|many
CASSFPSRHEQYF
TGTGCCAGCAGTTTCCCCTCGAGGCACGAGCAGTACTTC
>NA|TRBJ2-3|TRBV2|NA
CASGRDSDTQYF
TGTGCCAGCGGTCGGGATTCAGATACGCAGTATTTT
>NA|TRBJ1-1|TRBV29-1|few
CSVVRQQNTEAFF
TGCAGCGTTGTACGACAACAGAACACTGAAGCTTTCTTT
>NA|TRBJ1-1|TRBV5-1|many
CASRVLNTEAFF
TGCGCCAGCAGGGTCTTGAACACTGAAGCTTTCTTT
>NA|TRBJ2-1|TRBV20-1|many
CSAEAPSSYNEQFF
TGCAGTGCGGAGGCCCCAAGCTCCTACAATGAGCAGTTCTTC
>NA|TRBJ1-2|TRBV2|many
CASSVRQITGYTF
TGTGCCAGCAGTGTGCGACAGATAACTGGCTACACCTTC
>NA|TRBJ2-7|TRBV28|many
CASSPNRYEQYF
TGTGCCAGCAGCCCAAACAGATACGAGCAGTACTTC
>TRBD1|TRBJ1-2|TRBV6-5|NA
CASSQQGGYNYGYTF
TGTGCCAGCAGCCAACAGGGGGGATATAACTATGGCTACACCTTC
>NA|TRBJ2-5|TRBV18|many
CASSRGETQYF
TGTGCCAGCAGCCGCGGTGAGACCCAGTACTTC
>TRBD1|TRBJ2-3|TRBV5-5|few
CASSQPGGADTQYF
TGTGCCAGCAGTCAACCAGGGGGAGCAGATACGCAGTATTTT
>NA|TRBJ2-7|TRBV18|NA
CASSPLSGYEQYF
TGTGCCAGCTCACCACTATCGGGGTACGAGCAGTACTTC
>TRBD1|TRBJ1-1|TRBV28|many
CASTNRGVPEAFF
TGTGCCAGCACTAACAGGGGGGTCCCTGAAGCTTTCTTT
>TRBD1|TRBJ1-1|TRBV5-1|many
CASETGGAGTEAFF
TGCGCCAGTGAGACAGGGGGCGCGGGGACTGAAGCTTTCTTT
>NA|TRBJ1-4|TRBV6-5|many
CASSTGGATNEKLFF
TGTGCCAGCAGTACTGGAGGGGCAACTAATGAAAAACTGTTTTTT
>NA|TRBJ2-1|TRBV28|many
CASSLGRQGVDNEQFF
TGTGCCAGCAGTCTAGGTCGGCAGGGTGTCGACAATGAGCAGTTCTTC